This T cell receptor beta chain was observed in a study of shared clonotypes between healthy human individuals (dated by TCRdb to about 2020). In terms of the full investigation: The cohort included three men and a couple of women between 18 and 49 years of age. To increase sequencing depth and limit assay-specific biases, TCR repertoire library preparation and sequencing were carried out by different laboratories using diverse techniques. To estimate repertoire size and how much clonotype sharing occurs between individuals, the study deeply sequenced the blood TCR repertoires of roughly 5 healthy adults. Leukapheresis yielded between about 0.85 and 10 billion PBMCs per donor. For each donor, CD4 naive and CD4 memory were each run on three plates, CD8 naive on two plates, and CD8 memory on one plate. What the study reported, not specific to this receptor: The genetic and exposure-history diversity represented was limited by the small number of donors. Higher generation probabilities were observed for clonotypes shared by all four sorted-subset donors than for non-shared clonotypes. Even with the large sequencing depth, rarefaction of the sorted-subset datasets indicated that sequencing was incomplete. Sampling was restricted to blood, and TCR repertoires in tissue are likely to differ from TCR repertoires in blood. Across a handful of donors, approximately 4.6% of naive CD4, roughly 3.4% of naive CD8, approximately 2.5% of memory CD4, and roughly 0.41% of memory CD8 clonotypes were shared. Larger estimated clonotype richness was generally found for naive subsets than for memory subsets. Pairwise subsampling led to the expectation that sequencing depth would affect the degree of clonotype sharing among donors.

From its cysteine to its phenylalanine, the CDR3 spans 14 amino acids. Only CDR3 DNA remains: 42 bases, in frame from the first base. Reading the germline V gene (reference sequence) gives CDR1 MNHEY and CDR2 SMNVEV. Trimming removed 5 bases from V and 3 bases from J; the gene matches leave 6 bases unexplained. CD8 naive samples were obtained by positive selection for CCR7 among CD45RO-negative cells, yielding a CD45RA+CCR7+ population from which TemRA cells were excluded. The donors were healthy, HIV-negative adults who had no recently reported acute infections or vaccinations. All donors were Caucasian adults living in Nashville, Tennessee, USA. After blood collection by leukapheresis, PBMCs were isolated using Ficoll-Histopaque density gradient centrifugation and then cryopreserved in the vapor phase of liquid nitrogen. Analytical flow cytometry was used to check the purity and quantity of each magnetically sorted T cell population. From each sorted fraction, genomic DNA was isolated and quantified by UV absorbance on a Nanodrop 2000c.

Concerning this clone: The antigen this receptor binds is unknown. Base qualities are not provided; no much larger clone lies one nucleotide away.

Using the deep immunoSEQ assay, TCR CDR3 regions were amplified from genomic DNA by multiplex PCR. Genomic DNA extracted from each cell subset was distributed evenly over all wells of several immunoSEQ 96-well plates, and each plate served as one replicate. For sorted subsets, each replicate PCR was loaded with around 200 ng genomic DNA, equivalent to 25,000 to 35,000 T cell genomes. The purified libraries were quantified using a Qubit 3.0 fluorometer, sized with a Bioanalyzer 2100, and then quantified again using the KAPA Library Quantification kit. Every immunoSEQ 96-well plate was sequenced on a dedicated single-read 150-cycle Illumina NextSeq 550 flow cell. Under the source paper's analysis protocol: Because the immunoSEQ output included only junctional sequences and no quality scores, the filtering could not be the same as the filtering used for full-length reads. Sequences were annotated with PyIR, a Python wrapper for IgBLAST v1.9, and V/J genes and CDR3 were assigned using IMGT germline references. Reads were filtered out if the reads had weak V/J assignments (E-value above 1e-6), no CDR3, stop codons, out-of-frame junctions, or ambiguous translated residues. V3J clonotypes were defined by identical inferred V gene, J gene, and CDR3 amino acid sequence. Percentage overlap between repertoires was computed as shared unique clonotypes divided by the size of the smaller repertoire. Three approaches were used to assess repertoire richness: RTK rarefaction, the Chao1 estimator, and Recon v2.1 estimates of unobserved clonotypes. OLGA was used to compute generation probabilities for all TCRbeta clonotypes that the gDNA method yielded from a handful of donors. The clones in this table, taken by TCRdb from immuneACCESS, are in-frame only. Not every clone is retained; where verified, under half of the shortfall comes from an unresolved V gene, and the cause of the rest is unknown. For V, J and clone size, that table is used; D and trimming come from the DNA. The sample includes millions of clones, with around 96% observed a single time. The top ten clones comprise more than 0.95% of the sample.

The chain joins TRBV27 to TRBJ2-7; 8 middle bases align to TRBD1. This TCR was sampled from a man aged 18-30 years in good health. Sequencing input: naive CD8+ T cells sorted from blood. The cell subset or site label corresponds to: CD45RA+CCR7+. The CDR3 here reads CASSVTGAIYEQYF. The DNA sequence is TGTGCCAGCAGTGTGACAGGGGCCATCTACGAGCAGTACTTC.